The 8 T cell receptor beta chains below all came from one sample that was sequenced in a study of cytomegalovirus exposure and HLA in healthy donors. Only in-frame clones appear in the TCRdb table, and some are missing; sequencing was by immunoSEQ multiplex PCR. The table includes approximately 150,000 clones, around four fifths detected once. Source material: PBMCs. The receptors shown here come from a man younger than 40 in good health and CMV-seropositive.

The rearrangement links TRBV19 to TRBJ1-2; unclear D gene. V lost 3 bases and J 2 bases, leaving 13 bases between the germline ends. CDR3 length equals 15 residues. Germline values: CDR1 LNHDA, CDR2 SQIVND (reference sequence). The DNA for the CDR3 is TGTGCCAGTAGTATGGAGGCGGGTAGGAACTATGGCTACACCTTC. This gives the protein CASSMEAGRNYGYTF. The variable domain in full, completed from reference TRBV19 and TRBJ1-2, reads DGGITQSPKYLFRKEGQNVTLSCEQNLNHDAMYWYRQDPGQGLRLIYYSQIVNDFQKGDIAEGYSVSREKKESFPLTVTSAQKNPTAFYLCASSMEAGRNYGYTFGSGTRLTVV.

V and J are TRBV6-5 and TRBJ2-7, with 7 bases that match TRBD1. Trimming at V came to 0 bases and at J to 4 bases, leaving 3 bases not matched to a gene. Germline V gene lookup returns CDR1 MNHEY and CDR2 SVGAGI. The CDR3 spans 14 residues. The CDR3 here is CASSYSGGGYEQYF. The CDR3 coding sequence is TGTGCCAGCAGTTACTCAGGGGGCGGGTACGAGCAGTACTTC.

The rearrangement joins TRBV2 to TRBJ2-7; a possible D gene is TRBD1 (6 bases). Trimming took off 2 bases at V and 3 bases at J, with 11 bases between the two ends. This CDR3 is 14 amino acids long. Germline assignment: CDR1 SNHLY and CDR2 FYNNEI. The chain's CDR3 is CASSETGTLYEQYF. CDR3 sequence (DNA): TGTGCCAGCAGTGAAACGGGGACACTCTACGAGCAGTACTTC.

The chain couples TRBV2 to TRBJ2-3; 10 bases are shared with TRBD2. Looked up from germline, CDR1 is SNHLY and CDR2 is FYNNEI. CDR3 length equals 16 residues. The V and J ends lost 8 bases and 1 base, in that order; junction bases with no gene match: 9. CDR3: CASGLGLAGGTDTQYF. For the CDR3, the DNA is TGTGCCAGCGGGTTGGGGCTAGCGGGGGGCACAGATACGCAGTATTTT.

The chain is built from TRBV21-1 and TRBJ2-7; the listed D gene, TRBD1, was not tested against the DNA. TRBV21-1 counts as a pseudogene. This CDR3 is 14 amino acids long. The CDR3 nucleotides read TGTGCCAGCAGCAATTGGGGCAGGGGATGCGAGCAGTACTTC. Its translation: CASSNWGRGCEQYF.

This clone was seen just once. The chain recombines TRBV4-2 with TRBJ1-2; 8 bases fit TRBD1. The CDR3 totals 14 residues. The J segment lost 7 bases and the V segment lost 1 base, leaving 5 bases of the junction unmatched. Germline-derived CDR1 and CDR2 are LGHNA and YNFKEQ. DNA for the CDR3: TGTGCCAGCAGCCAAGGAGGGGGGACAGGTGGCTACACCTTC. As protein: CASSQGGGTGGYTF.

This chain uses TRBV6-5 with TRBJ2-5, with D possibly TRBD2 on 6 matching bases. Germline V CDR1 and CDR2: MNHEY, SVGAGI. Trimming shortened V by 2 bases and J by 3 bases, and 13 bases separated the two germline ends. The CDR3 is 15 amino acids. This chain's CDR3 is CASSYGGFSEETQYF. CDR3 sequence (DNA): TGTGCCAGCAGTTACGGAGGGTTTTCAGAAGAGACCCAGTACTTC.

For the CDR3, the DNA is TGTGCCAGCACCGCTTGGCAGGGACAGTCCTACGAGCAGTACTTC. This translates into CASTAWQGQSYEQYF. This rearrangement joins TRBV5-4 to TRBJ2-7; 7 positions agree with TRBD1. Trimming at V came to 6 bases and at J to 1 base, leaving 10 bases not matched to a gene. There are 15 residues in the CDR3. Germline V CDR1 and CDR2: SGHNT, YYREEE (reference sequence).